The 11 T cell receptor beta chains below all came from one sample that was sequenced in a study of T cell repertoires in cytomegalovirus infection. Their cognate antigens are unknown. TCRdb re-derived calls from the reads in MiXCR, one entry per CDR3 protein. Of 230,000 or so distinct CDR3 sequences in the sample, around two fifths were seen once. The material was CD8+ T cells from cultured PBMCs, obtained from culture after CMV antigen stimulation. Receptor source: a human donor in good health (CMV status not recorded). Some clones in this sample may be carry-over from other donors' samples.

This clonotype occurred a few times. V gene TRBV6-6 combines with J gene TRBJ1-1; 9 nucleotides align to TRBD1. V lost 5 bases, J lost 1 base, and 2 bases stayed unmatched. The CDR3 has 14 amino acids. Per the germline V gene, CDR1 is MNHNY and CDR2 is SVGAGI (reference sequence). Here the CDR3 DNA reads TGTGCCAGCAGTACGGGACAGGGGAACACTGAAGCTTTCTTT. Translating it yields CASSTGQGNTEAFF.

The chain is built from TRBV12-3 or TRBV12-4 and TRBJ1-2; D not resolved. The V gene lost 4 bases and the J gene lost 2 bases, with 8 bases spanning the gap. The CDR3 spans 13 residues. CDR3 nucleotides: TGTGCCAGCAGTTCAGGCATGAACTATGGCTACACCTTC. It specifies CASSSGMNYGYTF.

This clonotype was counted only a few times. The chain is built from TRBV15 and TRBJ2-7; a weak D match, TRBD1 (5 bases). The ends were cut back, 0 bases at V and 4 bases at J, with 16 bases in the middle. CDR3 length: 16 residues. Per the germline V gene, CDR1 is LNHNV and CDR2 is YYDKDF (reference sequence). This CDR3 is CATSRDFGRERYEQYF. The CDR3 coding sequence is TGTGCCACCAGCAGAGATTTCGGCAGGGAACGGTACGAGCAGTACTTC.

This clonotype was seen more than once but under ten times. This chain uses TRBV12-3 or TRBV12-4 with TRBJ2-2, with D uncertain. The CDR3 totals 15 residues. V was trimmed by 5 bases and J by 4 bases, leaving 14 bases between them. CDR3 nucleotides: TGTGCCAGCAGTCCAAGACTCGAACCCACCGGGGAGCTGTTTTTT. Encoded protein: CASSPRLEPTGELFF.

This clonotype turned up a few times. CDR3 in DNA: TGTGCCAGCAGAGCGGTGAGCTCCTACAATGAGCAGTTCTTC. Protein: CASRAVSSYNEQFF. This rearrangement joins TRBV12-3 or TRBV12-4 to TRBJ2-1, with TRBD2 as a possible D gene (5 bases). Between the trimmed V and J ends, which lost 6 bases and 0 bases, there was a span of 9 bases. The CDR3 is 14 residues long.

This chain links TRBV7-9 with TRBJ2-1, with TRBD2 as a possible D gene (7 bases). Germline CDR1 and CDR2: SEHNR and FQNEAQ (reference sequence). The CDR3 runs to 15 residues. V was pared by 2 bases and J by 9 bases, with 17 bases between. Written as DNA, the CDR3 is TGTGCCAGCAGCTTAACCGCGGGGGCCAAGGCTGAGCAGTTCTTC. Its protein is CASSLTAGAKAEQFF.

This clonotype was picked up a small number of times. The V gene is TRBV28, the J gene TRBJ2-7; 8 bases are shared with TRBD2. Germline values: CDR1 MDHEN, CDR2 SYDVKM. The CDR3 covers 17 residues. V shed 3 bases and J 0 bases; nucleotides not matched to a gene: 10. CDR3 sequence reads: CASSFSLAGAHSYEQYF. The CDR3 DNA is TGTGCCAGCAGTTTTAGCCTAGCGGGCGCCCACTCCTACGAGCAGTACTTC.

The genes are TRBV5-4 and TRBJ2-1; TRBD2 matches 8 bases. The germline CDR1 and CDR2 sequences are SGHNT and YYREEE (reference sequence). CDR3 length equals 16 residues. The junction had 11 bases not matched to a gene; V was cut back by 1 base and J by 8 bases. CDR3 sequence: CASSLKREKDAHEQFF. The CDR3 DNA is TGTGCCAGCAGCTTGAAGCGGGAGAAGGATGCACATGAGCAGTTCTTC.

The CDR3, as DNA: TGTGCCAGCAGTTCCCTCGGGGGGGGAGTATATGGCTACACCTTC. Translated: CASSSLGGGVYGYTF. The gene calls are TRBV28 and TRBJ1-2, with D perhaps TRBD1 (5 bases). CDR1 MDHEN and CDR2 SYDVKM come from the germline V gene. The CDR3 has 15 amino acids. The V end lost 4 bases, the J end lost 5 bases, and 17 bases lay between the germline ends.

As to this clonotype: An end of the junction does not agree with germline; a read error may underlie this. The V call is TRBV5-4, the J call TRBJ2-1; possible D gene TRBD1, 6 bases. This CDR3 has 14 amino acids. The V gene's germline CDR1 is SGHNT and CDR2 YYREEE (reference sequence). CDR3 nucleotides: TGTGCAAGCAGCTTGGGGGACAACCAAAATGAGCAGTTCTTC. It translates to CASSLGDNQNEQFF.

A few counts support this clonotype. A single base separates this from a much larger clone, so it may be a read error. The V and J genes are TRBV7-8 and TRBJ2-1, with 8 bases that match TRBD2. The CDR3 loop spans 15 amino acids. Germline V gene sequence: CDR1 SGHVS, CDR2 FQNEAQ. CDR3 sequence reads: CTSSLGVTGGNEQFF. CDR3 bases: TGTACCAGCAGCTTAGGCGTGACGGGGGGGAATGAGCAGTTCTTC.